This T cell receptor (beta chain) was profiled in a study of cytomegalovirus exposure and HLA in healthy donors. Primers included in the PCR were 60 Vbeta and 13 Jbeta primers. Only in-frame clones appear in the TCRdb table, and some are missing; sequencing was by immunoSEQ multiplex PCR. Altogether around 97,000 clones are present, around two thirds being singletons, with the ten largest covering around 3.5%. The source is a woman aged 50 to 60 in good health and CMV-seronegative. What was sequenced was PBMCs.

The CDR3 DNA sequence: TGTGCCAGCAGCGAAGGGGGTGAGCAGTACTTC. Translated, it gives CASSEGGEQYF. The chain employs TRBV7-6 and TRBJ2-7; D might be TRBD1 (6 bases). Germline assignment: CDR1 SGHVS and CDR2 FNYEAQ. The CDR3 consists of 11 residues. V lost 5 bases to trimming and J lost 7 bases, with 9 bases between them.